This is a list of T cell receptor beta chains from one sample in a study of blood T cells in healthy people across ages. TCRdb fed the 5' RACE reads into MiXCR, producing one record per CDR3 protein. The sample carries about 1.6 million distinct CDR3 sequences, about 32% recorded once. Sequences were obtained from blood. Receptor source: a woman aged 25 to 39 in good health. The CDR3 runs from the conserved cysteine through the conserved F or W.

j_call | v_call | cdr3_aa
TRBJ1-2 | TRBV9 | CASSPGHPSNYGYTF
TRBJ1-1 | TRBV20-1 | CSTNRGGTEAFF
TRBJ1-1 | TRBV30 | CAWKEPQIIEAFF
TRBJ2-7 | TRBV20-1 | CGARDRASGSYEQYF
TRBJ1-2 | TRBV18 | CASSPGQGISRIAGYTF
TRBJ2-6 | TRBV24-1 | CATSDSRLAGRSSGANVLTF
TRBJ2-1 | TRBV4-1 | CASSQDVRWNEQFF
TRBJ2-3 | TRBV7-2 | CASSLLAGRSTGTQYF
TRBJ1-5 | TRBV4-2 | CASSHYLTNSNQPQHF
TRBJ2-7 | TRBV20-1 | CSAPYGTGIYEQYF
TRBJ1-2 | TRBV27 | CVSSLSRDNYGYTF
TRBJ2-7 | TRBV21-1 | CARGNLGHLIAYEQYF
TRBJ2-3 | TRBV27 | CASSFSVGDGADTQYF
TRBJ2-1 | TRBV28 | CASSLGAGSLSGNEQFF
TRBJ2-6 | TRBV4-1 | CASSQEREHDVLTF
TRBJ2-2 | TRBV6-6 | CASSYGREAGTGELFF
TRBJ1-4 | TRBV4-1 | CASSQGWGPTNEKLFF
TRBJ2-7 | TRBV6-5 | CASSYSSGRRYEQYF
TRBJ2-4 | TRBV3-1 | CASSQDQVTGGTVNIQYF
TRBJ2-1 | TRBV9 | CASSPEPSSYNEQFF
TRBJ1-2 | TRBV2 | CASSEARVTFNYGYTF
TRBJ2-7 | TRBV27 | CASSLYVAGAYEQYF
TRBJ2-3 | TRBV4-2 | CASSQNSGGATDTQYF
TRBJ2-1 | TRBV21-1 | CASSKARTSGGNEQFF
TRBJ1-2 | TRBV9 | CASSVDVVRTYGYTF
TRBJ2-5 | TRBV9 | CASSVKEGETQYF
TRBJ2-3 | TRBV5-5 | CASSLAPTGRDTQYF
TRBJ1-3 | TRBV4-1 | CASSLEESVGGNTIYF
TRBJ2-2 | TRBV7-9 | CANDPGELFF
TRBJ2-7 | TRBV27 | CASSFPFGGRNSYEQYF
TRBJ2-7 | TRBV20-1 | CSASTGTRGEQYF
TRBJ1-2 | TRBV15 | CATEGQANYGYTF
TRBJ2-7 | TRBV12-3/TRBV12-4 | CASTSSGYEQYF
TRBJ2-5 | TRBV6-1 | CASSARTVPETQYF
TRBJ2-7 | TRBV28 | CASSKLAGGRSAQYF
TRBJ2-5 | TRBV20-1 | CSVSGEETQYF
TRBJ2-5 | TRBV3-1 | CASSQSASGETQYF
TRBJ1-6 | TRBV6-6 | CASSLDTMSAPLHF
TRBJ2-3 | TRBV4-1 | CASSQDGAGGADTDTQYF
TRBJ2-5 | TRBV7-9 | CASSLGGSGGLQETQYF
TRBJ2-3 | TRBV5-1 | CASSPGLAGGKRTDTQYF
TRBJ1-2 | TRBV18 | CASSTTTGDTYGYTF
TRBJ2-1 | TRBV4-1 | CASSQGGGAGVIYNEQFF
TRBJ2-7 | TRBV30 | CAWRRTATYEQYF
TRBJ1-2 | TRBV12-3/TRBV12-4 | CASSFAGATDYGYTF
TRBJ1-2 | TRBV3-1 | CASSPPGFLQISYGYTF